One and the same sample provided the 8 T cell receptor beta chains below, sequenced in a study of cytomegalovirus exposure and HLA in healthy donors. The PCR had 60 Vbeta and 13 Jbeta primers. Sequencing used immunoSEQ multiplex PCR; TCRdb keeps in-frame clones, though not all of them. Among about 96,000 clones listed, roughly 74% were seen once. Source material: PBMCs. Receptors were obtained from a woman aged 70-85 years in good health and CMV-seropositive.

Notes on this clone: A read error may account for a junction end that differs from germline. The CDR3 nucleotides read TGTGCTAGCAGCTTCCAGACTAGCGGGGGGAAAGAGACCCAGTACTTC. Its protein product is CASSFQTSGGKETQYF. The chain recombines TRBV7-7 with TRBJ2-5, with 13 bases lining up with TRBD2. From germline, CDR1 is SSHAT and CDR2 FNYEAQ (reference sequence). The CDR3 length is 16 residues.

V is TRBV28 and J is TRBJ1-2, with a weak D call TRBD1 (6 bases). Trimming removed 5 bases from V and 4 bases from J, with 17 bases in between. Germline-derived CDR1 and CDR2 are MDHEN and SYDVKM. The CDR3 totals 15 residues. In DNA form, the CDR3 reads TGTGCCAGCAGTCGGCGAGACAGGAGCGTCTATGGCTACACCTTC. This sequence encodes CASSRRDRSVYGYTF.

J is TRBJ2-2 and V is TRBV9, with 8 nucleotides matching TRBD1. V shed 4 bases, J shed 0 bases, and the junction held 8 bases outside the gene matches. This CDR3 is built from 17 residues. CDR1 and CDR2 from the germline V gene are SGDLS and YYNGEE. CDR3 protein: CASSLTGQGSNTGELFF. The CDR3 DNA reads TGTGCCAGCAGCCTAACCGGACAGGGTTCGAACACCGGGGAGCTGTTTTTT.

V is TRBV6-4 and J is TRBJ2-1, with TRBD2 as a possible D gene (6 bases). Deletions cut 4 bases from V and 3 bases from J, with 10 bases between. Per the germline V gene, CDR1 is MRHNA and CDR2 is SNTAGT. The CDR3 is made up of 14 amino acids. The CDR3 DNA follows: TGTGCCAGCAGTGCGAGGGGAGGCTACAATGAGCAGTTCTTC. It is translated as CASSARGGYNEQFF.

The chain recombines TRBV5-1 with TRBJ2-2; the D gene is possibly TRBD1 (6 bases). The CDR3 covers 15 residues. V lost 1 base, J lost 3 bases, and 10 bases lay in between. Germline-derived CDR1 and CDR2 are SGHRS and YFSETQ. CDR3 protein: CASSLTGKDTGELFF. The CDR3 bases are TGCGCCAGCAGCTTGACAGGGAAGGACACCGGGGAGCTGTTTTTT. The variable domain in full, completed from reference TRBV5-1 and TRBJ2-2, reads KAGVTQTPRYLIKTRGQQVTLSCSPISGHRSVSWYQQTPGQGLQFLFEYFSETQRNKGNFPGRFSGRQFSNSRSEMNVSTLELGDSALYLCASSLTGKDTGELFFGEGSRLTVL.

The chain has TRBV9 and TRBJ2-7, with a possible D match to TRBD2 (5 bases). Germline V gene data show CDR1 as SGDLS and CDR2 as YYNGEE. V was pared by 3 bases and J by 3 bases, with 16 bases between. The CDR3 is made up of 15 amino acids. The CDR3 sequence is CASSASPGLFYEQYF. CDR3 nucleotides: TGTGCCAGCAGCGCCTCCCCAGGACTCTTCTACGAGCAGTACTTC.

The chain uses TRBV6-5 and TRBJ2-7; weak D call: TRBD2 (5 bases). CDR1 is MNHEY, CDR2 SVGAGI, per germline. The CDR3 totals 15 residues. Trimming stripped 8 bases from V and 3 bases from J, with 20 bases between. CDR3 coding DNA: TGTGCCAGCCTTCCATCGTTCGGAGGAATCTACGAGCAGTACTTC. Residues: CASLPSFGGIYEQYF.

This rearrangement joins TRBV7-9 to TRBJ2-3; possibly TRBD2 for D (5 bases). V lost 5 bases, J lost 0 bases, and 9 bases lay in between. CDR3 size: 14 residues. Germline V gives CDR1 SEHNR, CDR2 FQNEAQ (reference sequence). CDR3 DNA: TGTGCCAGCAGCCGAAGCGGTAGCACAGATACGCAGTATTTT. It specifies CASSRSGSTDTQYF. Full variable domain (remainder filled in from reference TRBV7-9 and TRBJ2-3): DTGVSQNPRHKITKRGQNVTFRCDPISEHNRLYWYRQTLGQGPEFLTYFQNEAQLEKSRLLSDRFSAERPKGSFSTLEIQRTEQGDSAMYLCASSRSGSTDTQYFGPGTRLTVL.